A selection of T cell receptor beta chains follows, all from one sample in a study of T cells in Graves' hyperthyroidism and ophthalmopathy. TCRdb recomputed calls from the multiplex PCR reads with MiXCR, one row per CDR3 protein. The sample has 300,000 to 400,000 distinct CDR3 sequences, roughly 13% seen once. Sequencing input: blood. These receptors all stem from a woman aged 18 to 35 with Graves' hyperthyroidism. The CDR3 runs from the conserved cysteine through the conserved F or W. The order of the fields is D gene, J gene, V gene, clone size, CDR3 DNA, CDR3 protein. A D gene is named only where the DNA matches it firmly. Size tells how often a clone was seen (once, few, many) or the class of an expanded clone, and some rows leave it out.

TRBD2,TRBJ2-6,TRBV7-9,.,TGTGCCAGCAGATTGGGAGGGGAGTCTGGGGCCAACGTCCTGACTTTC,CASRLGGESGANVLTF
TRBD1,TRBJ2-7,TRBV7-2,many,TGTGCCAGCAGCGTCCATGGGACAGGGATCGAGCAGTACTTC,CASSVHGTGIEQYF
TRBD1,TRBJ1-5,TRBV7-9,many,TGTGCCAGCAGCTTCGGGACAGGGCTAAATCAGCCCCAGCATTTT,CASSFGTGLNQPQHF
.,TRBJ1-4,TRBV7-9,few,TGTGCCAGCAGCCATTCAGGTGAAAAACTGTTTTTT,CASSHSGEKLFF
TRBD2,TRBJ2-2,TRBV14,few,TGTGCCAGCGCACGACTAGCAGTGCGCACCGGGGAGCTGTTTTTT,CASARLAVRTGELFF
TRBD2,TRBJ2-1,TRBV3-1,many,TGTGCCAGCAGCCAAGGACTAGCGGGGGGCAATGAGCAGTTCTTC,CASSQGLAGGNEQFF
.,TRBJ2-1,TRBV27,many,TGTGCCAGCAGTTCCCCCAGGGGCGAGCAGTTCTTC,CASSSPRGEQFF
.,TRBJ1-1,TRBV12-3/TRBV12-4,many,TGTGCCAGCAGTCCGGCCTATAGAAACGCTGAAGCTTTCTTT,CASSPAYRNAEAFF
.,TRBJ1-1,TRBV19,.,TGTGCCAGTAGTATCCCCGGGGTGGGGCCCGAAGCTTTCTTT,CASSIPGVGPEAFF
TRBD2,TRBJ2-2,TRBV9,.,TGTGCCAGCAGCGTAGTAGCGGGGGGGTCCACCGGGGAGCTGTTTTTT,CASSVVAGGSTGELFF
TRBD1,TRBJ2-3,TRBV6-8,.,TGTGCCAGGCCGGGACAGAAGAATCCTAGCACAGATACGCAGTATTTT,CARPGQKNPSTDTQYF
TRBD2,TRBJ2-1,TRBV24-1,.,TGTGCCACCAGGGAAACCGGGACTAGCGGGGCCAATGAGCAGTTCTTC,CATRETGTSGANEQFF
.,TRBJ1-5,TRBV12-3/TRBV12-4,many,TGTGCCAGCAGCTCCGCCGGCTGGGAACATCAGCCCCAGCATTTT,CASSSAGWEHQPQHF
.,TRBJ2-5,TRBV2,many,TGTGCCAGCAGTGAACTGGAAGAGACCCAGTACTTC,CASSELEETQYF
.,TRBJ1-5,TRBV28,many,TGTGCCAGCAGTTTACACGGGGCGGGCAATCAGCCCCAGCATTTT,CASSLHGAGNQPQHF
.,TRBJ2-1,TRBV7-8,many,TGTGCCAGCAGCTTAGGGTTCGGCAGAACCTCCTACAATGAGCAGTTCTTC,CASSLGFGRTSYNEQFF